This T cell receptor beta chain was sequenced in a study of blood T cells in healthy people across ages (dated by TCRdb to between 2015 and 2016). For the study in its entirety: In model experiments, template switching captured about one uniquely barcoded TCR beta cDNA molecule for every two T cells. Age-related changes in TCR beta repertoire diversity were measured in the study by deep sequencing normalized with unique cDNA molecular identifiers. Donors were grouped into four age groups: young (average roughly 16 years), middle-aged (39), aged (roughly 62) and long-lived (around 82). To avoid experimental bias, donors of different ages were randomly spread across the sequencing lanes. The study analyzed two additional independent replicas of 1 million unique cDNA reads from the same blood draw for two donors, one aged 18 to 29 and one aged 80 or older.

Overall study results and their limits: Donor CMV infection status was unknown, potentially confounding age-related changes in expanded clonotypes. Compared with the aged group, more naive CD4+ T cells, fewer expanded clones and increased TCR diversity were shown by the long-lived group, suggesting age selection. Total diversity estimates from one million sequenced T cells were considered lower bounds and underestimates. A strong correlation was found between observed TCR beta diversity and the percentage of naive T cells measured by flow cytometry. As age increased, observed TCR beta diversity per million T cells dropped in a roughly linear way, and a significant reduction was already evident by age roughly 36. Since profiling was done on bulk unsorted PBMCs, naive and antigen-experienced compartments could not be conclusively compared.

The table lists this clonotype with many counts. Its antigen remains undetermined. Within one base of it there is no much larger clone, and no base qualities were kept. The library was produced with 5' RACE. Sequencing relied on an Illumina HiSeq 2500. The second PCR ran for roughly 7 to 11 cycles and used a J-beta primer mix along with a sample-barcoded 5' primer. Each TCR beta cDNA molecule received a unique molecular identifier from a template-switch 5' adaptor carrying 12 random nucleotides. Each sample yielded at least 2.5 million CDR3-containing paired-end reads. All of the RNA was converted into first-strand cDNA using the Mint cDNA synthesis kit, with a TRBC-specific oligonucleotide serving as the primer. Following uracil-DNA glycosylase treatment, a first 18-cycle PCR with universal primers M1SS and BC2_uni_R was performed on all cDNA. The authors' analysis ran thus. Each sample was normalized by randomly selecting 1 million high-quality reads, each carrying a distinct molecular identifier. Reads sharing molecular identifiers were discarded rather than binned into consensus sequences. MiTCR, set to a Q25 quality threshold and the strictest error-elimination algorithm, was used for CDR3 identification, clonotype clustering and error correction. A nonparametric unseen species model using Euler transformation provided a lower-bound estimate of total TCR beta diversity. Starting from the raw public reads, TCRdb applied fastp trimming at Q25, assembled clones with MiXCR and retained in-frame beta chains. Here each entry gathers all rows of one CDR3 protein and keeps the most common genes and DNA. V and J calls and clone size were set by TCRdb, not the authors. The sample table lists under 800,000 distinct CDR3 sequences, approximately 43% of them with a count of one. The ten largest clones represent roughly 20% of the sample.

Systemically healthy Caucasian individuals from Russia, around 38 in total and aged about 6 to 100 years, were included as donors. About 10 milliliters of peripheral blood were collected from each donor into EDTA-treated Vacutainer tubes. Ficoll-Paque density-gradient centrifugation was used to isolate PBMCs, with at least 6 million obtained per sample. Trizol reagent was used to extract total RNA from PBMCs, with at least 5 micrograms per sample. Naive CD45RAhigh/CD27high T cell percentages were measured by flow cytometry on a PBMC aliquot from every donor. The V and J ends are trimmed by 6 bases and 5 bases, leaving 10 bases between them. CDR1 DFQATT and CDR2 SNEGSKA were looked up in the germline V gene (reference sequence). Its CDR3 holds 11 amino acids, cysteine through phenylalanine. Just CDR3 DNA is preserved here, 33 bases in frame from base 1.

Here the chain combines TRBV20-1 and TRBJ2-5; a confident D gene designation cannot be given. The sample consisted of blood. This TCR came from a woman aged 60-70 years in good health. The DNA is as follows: TGCAGTGCGGCCCGCAGGGAGACCCAGTACTTC. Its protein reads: CSAARRETQYF.